These 10 T cell receptor beta chains came from one sample sequenced in a study of technical replicates of blood from several donors. The data were produced by immunoSEQ multiplex PCR, yet TCRdb's version contains in-frame clones alone and is incomplete. The sample yields approximately 15,000 clones, around 90% seen once. The sample comprised PBMCs. The receptors derive from a human donor in good health.

The CDR3 loop is CASSLVAGTGGDEQYF. CDR3 in DNA: TGTGCCAGCAGCTTAGTTGCCGGGACAGGGGGCGACGAGCAGTACTTC. V is TRBV7-9 and J is TRBJ2-7, with 12 positions matching TRBD1. The V gene's germline CDR1 is SEHNR and CDR2 FQNEAQ (reference sequence). The V segment lost 1 base and the J segment 5 bases; nucleotides outside the gene matches: 6. The CDR3 is 16 residues long.

The CDR3 here is CASSLGEGAKNIQYF. The CDR3 nucleotides read TGTGCCAGCAGCCTCGGCGAGGGAGCCAAAAACATTCAGTACTTC. The rearrangement uses TRBV11-3 and TRBJ2-4; perhaps TRBD2 as D (5 bases). V shed 5 bases and J shed 0 bases, with 11 bases lying between them. This CDR3 comprises 15 residues. CDR1 SGHNT and CDR2 YENEEA come from the germline V gene.

The J gene is TRBJ2-7, the V gene TRBV19; 8 nucleotides match TRBD1. The V segment lost 5 bases and the J segment 4 bases; nucleotides outside the gene matches: 10. Germline assignment: CDR1 LNHDA and CDR2 SQIVND (reference sequence). CDR3 length equals 15 residues. The CDR3 loop reads CASSPTDRVMYEQYF. DNA of the CDR3: TGTGCCAGTAGTCCTACGGACAGGGTCATGTACGAGCAGTACTTC.

CDR3 sequence reads: CASSFPTGSNTGELFF. The DNA of the CDR3 is TGTGCCAGCAGCTTCCCGACAGGGTCGAACACCGGGGAGCTGTTTTTT. This chain connects TRBV5-4 to TRBJ2-2; TRBD1 matches 7 bases. This CDR3 has 16 residues. The germline V gene encodes CDR1 SGHNT and CDR2 YYREEE (reference sequence). The trim removed 2 bases at V and 0 bases at J, leaving 4 bases unmatched.

The gene calls are TRBV10-2 and TRBJ2-7; 8 bases map to TRBD1. CDR1 and CDR2 (germline): WSHSY, SAAADI. The CDR3 totals 11 residues. The J segment lost 5 bases and the V segment lost 10 bases, leaving 4 bases of the junction unmatched. The CDR3 nucleotides read TGCGCCACTGGACAGGGCGACGAGCAGTACTTC. Its protein is CATGQGDEQYF.

The genes are TRBV2 and TRBJ2-2; 12 bases map to TRBD2. The CDR3 runs 16 residues. The V segment lost 5 bases and the J segment 7 bases; nucleotides outside the gene matches: 8. Germline V gene sequence: CDR1 SNHLY, CDR2 FYNNEI. The DNA of the CDR3 is TGTGCCAGCAGTATGACTAGCGGGAGTAATGACGGGGAGCTGTTTTTT. This encodes CASSMTSGSNDGELFF.

The DNA for the CDR3 is TGTGCCAGCACCAGGGGTCTCAATGAGCAGTTCTTC. It encodes CASTRGLNEQFF. The J gene is TRBJ2-1, the V gene TRBV2; D is possibly TRBD1 (6 bases). Germline CDR1 reads SNHLY; CDR2 reads FYNNEI. V lost 7 bases to trimming and J lost 6 bases, with 10 bases between them. This CDR3 has 12 amino acids.

The V call is TRBV7-9, the J call TRBJ2-2, with 8 bases that match TRBD2. The germline CDR1 and CDR2 sequences are SEHNR and FQNEAQ (reference sequence). The CDR3 contains 15 residues. The V segment lost 5 bases and the J segment 3 bases; nucleotides outside the gene matches: 5. The CDR3 protein is CASSISGSDTGELFF. The CDR3 DNA reads as TGTGCCAGCAGCATCAGCGGGAGTGACACCGGGGAGCTGTTTTTT.

The chain carries TRBV5-1 and TRBJ2-7, with 7 positions matching TRBD1. In germline, CDR1 is SGHRS, CDR2 YFSETQ. This CDR3 is 14 amino acids long. Germline trimming cut 4 bases from V and 6 bases from J; bases unmatched to any gene: 10. CDR3 nucleotides: TGCGCCAGCAGCCCCGGGACAGCGTCGAGCGAGCAGTACTTC. Its translation is CASSPGTASSEQYF.

The chain has TRBV7-9 and TRBJ2-5, with D maybe TRBD1 (5 bases). The germline V gene has CDR1 SEHNR and CDR2 FQNEAQ (reference sequence). The length of the CDR3 is 12 residues. Trimming left V 4 bases short and J 7 bases short, with 10 bases between. CDR3 region: CASSSTVGTQYF. CDR3 nucleotide sequence: TGTGCCAGCAGCTCGACAGTTGGGACCCAGTACTTC.